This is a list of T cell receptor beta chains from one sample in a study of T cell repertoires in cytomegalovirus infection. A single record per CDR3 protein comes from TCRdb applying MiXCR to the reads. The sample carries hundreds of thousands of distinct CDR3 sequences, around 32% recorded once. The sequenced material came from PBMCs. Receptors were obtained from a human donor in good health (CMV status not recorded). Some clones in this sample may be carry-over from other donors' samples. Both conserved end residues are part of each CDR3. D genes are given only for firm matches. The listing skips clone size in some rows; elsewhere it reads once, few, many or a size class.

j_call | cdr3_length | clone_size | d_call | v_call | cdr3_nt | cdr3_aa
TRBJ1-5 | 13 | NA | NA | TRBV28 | TGTGCCAGCAGTTTCGTCGAGCAGCAGCCCAAGCATTTC | CASSFVEQQPKHF
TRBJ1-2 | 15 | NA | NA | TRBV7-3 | TGTGCCAGCAGCTCCTCAGGGTCTACTAACTATGGCTACACCTTC | CASSSSGSTNYGYTF
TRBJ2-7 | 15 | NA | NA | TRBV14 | TGTGCCAGCAGCCAACGGTTTTTCAATAGGGGAGAGCAGTACTTC | CASSQRFFNRGEQYF
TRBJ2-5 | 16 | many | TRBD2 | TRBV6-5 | TGTGCCAGCAGTTACTTCCGAGCGGGGGCCCAAGAGACCCAGTACTTC | CASSYFRAGAQETQYF
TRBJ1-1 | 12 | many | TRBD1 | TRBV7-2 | TGTGCCAGCAGCTCACAGGGACAGGGAGCTTTCTTT | CASSSQGQGAFF
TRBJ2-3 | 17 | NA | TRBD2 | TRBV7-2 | TGTGCCAGCAGCTTCCGACTAGCGGGGGGAGGCGCAGATACGACGTATTTT | CASSFRLAGGGADTTYF
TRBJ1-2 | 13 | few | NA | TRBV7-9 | TGTGCCAGCAGCTTGGCTAACAGGGCGGGCTACACCTTC | CASSLANRAGYTF
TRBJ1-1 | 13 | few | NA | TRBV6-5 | TGTGCCAGCAGTTACGGTCGATTCACTGAAGCTTTCTTT | CASSYGRFTEAFF
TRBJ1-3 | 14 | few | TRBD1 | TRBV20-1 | TGCAGTGCCGTTACAGGGGATCCTGGAAACACCATATATTTT | CSAVTGDPGNTIYF
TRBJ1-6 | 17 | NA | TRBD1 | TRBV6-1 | TGTGCCAGCAGTGAAGCGTCGACAGGGAACTATAATTCACCCCTCCACTTT | CASSEASTGNYNSPLHF
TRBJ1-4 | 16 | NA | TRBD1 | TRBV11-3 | TGTGCCAGCAGCGGACGGACAGGGCGCGGTAATGAAAAACTGTTTTTT | CASSGRTGRGNEKLFF
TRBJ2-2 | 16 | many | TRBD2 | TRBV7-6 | TGTGCCAGCAGCCCCCGACTAGCGGGGGGGCTGGGGGAGCTGTTTTTT | CASSPRLAGGLGELFF
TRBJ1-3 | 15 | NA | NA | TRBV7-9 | TGTGCCAGCAGCTTGCTGGGTGGCTCTGGAAACACCATATATTTT | CASSLLGGSGNTIYF
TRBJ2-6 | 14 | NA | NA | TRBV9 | TGTGCCAGCAGCTACTTAGCTGGGGCCAACGTCCTGACTTTC | CASSYLAGANVLTF
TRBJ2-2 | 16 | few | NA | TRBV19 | TGTGCCAGTAGGGCCATAGCGTTTCAGAACACCGGGGAGCTGTTTTTT | CASRAIAFQNTGELFF
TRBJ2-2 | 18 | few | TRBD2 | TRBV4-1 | TGCGCCAGCAGCCAAGATCGGGGCGGGGGGGCGTACACCGGGGAGCTGTTTTTT | CASSQDRGGGAYTGELFF